A selection of T cell receptor beta chains follows, all from one sample in a study of regulatory dendritic cells for organ transplantation. Data came from immunoSEQ multiplex PCR; TCRdb stores just in-frame clones and leaves some out. The sample yields under 30,000 clones, about 79% seen once. The sequenced sample consisted of memory CD4+ T cells from blood. These receptors were collected from a human donor in good health. CDR3s include the opening cysteine and the closing phenylalanine or tryptophan. Each record gives: D gene, J gene, clone size, V gene, CDR3 protein, CDR3 DNA. A D gene is named only where the DNA matches it firmly. Not all rows give a size; the values are once, few, many and, for expanded clones, a class.

d_gene: TRBD1; j_gene: TRBJ1-2; abundance: .; v_gene: TRBV5-4; CDR3aa: CASSRQGYGYTF; CDR3nt: TGTGCCAGCAGCCGACAGGGGTATGGCTACACCTTC
d_gene: .; j_gene: TRBJ2-1; abundance: few; v_gene: TRBV7-6; CDR3aa: CASSLVPAQTRTDEQFF; CDR3nt: TGTGCCAGCAGCTTAGTGCCGGCTCAAACGAGGACCGATGAGCAGTTCTTC
d_gene: TRBD2; j_gene: TRBJ2-1; abundance: .; v_gene: TRBV15; CDR3aa: CATSRDPGTSGYNEQFF; CDR3nt: TGTGCCACCAGCAGGGATCCCGGGACTAGCGGATACAATGAGCAGTTCTTC
d_gene: .; j_gene: TRBJ1-6; abundance: .; v_gene: TRBV4-1; CDR3aa: CASSKTGEDNSPLHF; CDR3nt: TGCGCCAGCAGCAAAACAGGAGAAGATAATTCACCCCTCCACTTT
d_gene: .; j_gene: TRBJ1-2; abundance: .; v_gene: TRBV6-1; CDR3aa: CASSEMVEAANYGYTF; CDR3nt: TGTGCCAGCAGTGAAATGGTAGAGGCAGCTAACTATGGCTACACCTTC
d_gene: TRBD1; j_gene: TRBJ1-5; abundance: .; v_gene: TRBV18; CDR3aa: CASSPQGQGGPQHF; CDR3nt: TGTGCCAGCTCACCCCAGGGACAGGGGGGGCCCCAGCATTTT
d_gene: .; j_gene: TRBJ2-2; abundance: .; v_gene: TRBV5-4; CDR3aa: CASSLLAVNTGELFF; CDR3nt: TGTGCCAGCAGCTTGTTAGCGGTGAACACCGGGGAGCTGTTTTTT
d_gene: TRBD1; j_gene: TRBJ1-2; abundance: .; v_gene: TRBV11-3; CDR3aa: CASTPLIRGRIRGYTF; CDR3nt: TGTGCCAGCACCCCGTTAATCAGGGGGCGGATACGGGGCTACACCTTC
d_gene: .; j_gene: TRBJ1-3; abundance: .; v_gene: TRBV21-1; CDR3aa: CASSNYEGALGNTIYF; CDR3nt: TGTGCCAGCAGCAATTATGAGGGGGCGTTAGGAAACACCATATATTTT
d_gene: TRBD1; j_gene: TRBJ1-1; abundance: few; v_gene: TRBV9; CDR3aa: CASSPQTGGLNTEAFF; CDR3nt: TGTGCCAGCAGCCCTCAGACAGGGGGGTTGAACACTGAAGCTTTCTTT
d_gene: TRBD1; j_gene: TRBJ2-1; abundance: .; v_gene: TRBV27; CDR3aa: CASRVRGTYNEQFF; CDR3nt: TGTGCGAGCAGGGTCAGGGGGACCTACAATGAGCAGTTCTTC
d_gene: .; j_gene: TRBJ2-2; abundance: .; v_gene: TRBV6-6; CDR3aa: CATSRGSTGELFF; CDR3nt: TGTGCCACCTCAAGGGGGAGCACCGGGGAGCTGTTTTTT
d_gene: TRBD1; j_gene: TRBJ1-4; abundance: .; v_gene: TRBV4-2; CDR3aa: CASSQDWGTAATNEKLFF; CDR3nt: TGTGCCAGCAGCCAAGACTGGGGGACAGCCGCAACTAATGAAAAACTGTTTTTT
d_gene: .; j_gene: TRBJ1-2; abundance: .; v_gene: TRBV7-2; CDR3aa: CASSLFATEYGYTF; CDR3nt: TGTGCCAGCAGCCTTTTTGCGACGGAATATGGCTACACCTTC
d_gene: .; j_gene: TRBJ2-7; abundance: .; v_gene: TRBV19; CDR3aa: CASSLRATYEQYF; CDR3nt: TGTGCCAGTAGTCTAAGAGCGACATACGAGCAGTACTTC
d_gene: TRBD1; j_gene: TRBJ1-3; abundance: once; v_gene: TRBV18; CDR3aa: CASSPDRGLGGNTIYF; CDR3nt: TGTGCCAGCTCACCTGACAGGGGGCTGGGTGGAAACACCATATATTTT
d_gene: TRBD1; j_gene: TRBJ2-7; abundance: .; v_gene: TRBV5-5; CDR3aa: CASSLFLGQGGEQYF; CDR3nt: TGTGCCAGCAGCCTCTTCTTGGGACAGGGAGGAGAGCAGTACTTC
d_gene: TRBD2; j_gene: TRBJ2-7; abundance: .; v_gene: TRBV28; CDR3aa: CASSFWAGGRSYEQYF; CDR3nt: TGTGCCAGCAGTTTTTGGGCGGGAGGACGATCCTACGAGCAGTACTTC
d_gene: .; j_gene: TRBJ1-5; abundance: few; v_gene: TRBV7-8; CDR3aa: CASSLVMGISNQPQHF; CDR3nt: TGTGCCAGCAGCCTGGTGATGGGCATTAGCAATCAGCCCCAGCATTTT
d_gene: .; j_gene: TRBJ2-2; abundance: .; v_gene: TRBV25-1; CDR3aa: CASSEQGYPGELFF; CDR3nt: TGTGCCAGCAGTGAACAGGGATATCCCGGGGAGCTGTTTTTT
d_gene: .; j_gene: TRBJ1-2; abundance: .; v_gene: TRBV16; CDR3aa: CASSQVLGGLYGYTF; CDR3nt: TGTGCCAGCAGCCAAGTTCTTGGGGGGCTCTATGGCTACACCTTC
d_gene: .; j_gene: TRBJ1-1; abundance: .; v_gene: TRBV4-1; CDR3aa: CASSLDRRSGTEAFF; CDR3nt: TGCGCCAGCAGCCTAGACAGGAGATCTGGCACTGAAGCTTTCTTT
d_gene: TRBD2; j_gene: TRBJ2-2; abundance: once; v_gene: TRBV5-4; CDR3aa: CASSGMTSGNTGELFF; CDR3nt: TGTGCCAGCAGCGGAATGACTAGCGGCAACACCGGGGAGCTGTTTTTT
d_gene: TRBD2; j_gene: TRBJ2-5; abundance: .; v_gene: TRBV6-5; CDR3aa: CASTTGGEKNTQYF; CDR3nt: TGTGCCAGCACCACCGGGGGGGAAAAAAATACCCAGTACTTC
d_gene: .; j_gene: TRBJ2-7; abundance: .; v_gene: TRBV19; CDR3aa: CASSIVGDFTEQYF; CDR3nt: TGTGCCAGTAGTATAGTGGGCGATTTTACCGAGCAGTACTTC
d_gene: .; j_gene: TRBJ2-5; abundance: .; v_gene: TRBV29-1; CDR3aa: CSVAAGQETQYF; CDR3nt: TGCAGCGTAGCGGCGGGTCAAGAGACCCAGTACTTC
d_gene: TRBD1; j_gene: TRBJ1-1; abundance: .; v_gene: TRBV27; CDR3aa: CASSLLGQGTEAFF; CDR3nt: TGTGCCAGCAGTTTATTAGGACAGGGCACTGAAGCTTTCTTT
d_gene: .; j_gene: TRBJ2-4; abundance: .; v_gene: TRBV6-4; CDR3aa: CASSDSDRAKNIQYFGANIQYF; CDR3nt: .
d_gene: TRBD2; j_gene: TRBJ2-1; abundance: .; v_gene: TRBV11-1; CDR3aa: CASSPRGLAGGNEQFF; CDR3nt: TGTGCCAGCAGCCCCCGAGGACTAGCGGGAGGAAATGAGCAGTTCTTC
d_gene: TRBD1; j_gene: TRBJ1-5; abundance: .; v_gene: TRBV2; CDR3aa: CASSVLGQGNNQPQHF; CDR3nt: TGTGCCAGCAGTGTCTTGGGACAGGGGAACAATCAGCCCCAGCATTTT
d_gene: TRBD2; j_gene: TRBJ2-1; abundance: once; v_gene: TRBV30; CDR3aa: CAWSGLAGGHIRFF; CDR3nt: TGTGCCTGGAGTGGTTTAGCGGGGGGGCATATCCGGTTCTTC
d_gene: .; j_gene: TRBJ2-7; abundance: .; v_gene: TRBV4-3; CDR3aa: CASSQEGGTYEQYF; CDR3nt: TGCGCCAGCAGCCAGGAAGGGGGAACCTACGAGCAGTACTTC
d_gene: .; j_gene: TRBJ1-1; abundance: .; v_gene: TRBV6-6; CDR3aa: CASSYSGAEAFF; CDR3nt: TGTGCCAGCAGTTACTCAGGGGCCGAAGCTTTCTTT
d_gene: .; j_gene: TRBJ2-2; abundance: .; v_gene: TRBV6-6; CDR3aa: CASSYQANTGELFF; CDR3nt: TGTGCCAGCAGTTACCAGGCGAACACCGGGGAGCTGTTTTTT
d_gene: .; j_gene: TRBJ2-5; abundance: once; v_gene: TRBV7-2; CDR3aa: CASSLRGPQETQYF; CDR3nt: TGTGCCAGCAGCTTAAGGGGACCCCAAGAGACCCAGTACTTC
d_gene: .; j_gene: TRBJ2-1; abundance: .; v_gene: TRBV28; CDR3aa: CASSGAPRSYNEQFF; CDR3nt: TGTGCCAGCTCTGGGGCCCCCAGGTCCTACAATGAGCAGTTCTTC
d_gene: TRBD1; j_gene: TRBJ2-3; abundance: .; v_gene: TRBV5-8; CDR3aa: CASSWGTVSSTDTQYF; CDR3nt: TGTGCCAGCAGCTGGGGGACAGTCAGTAGCACAGATACGCAGTATTTT
d_gene: .; j_gene: TRBJ2-5; abundance: .; v_gene: TRBV6-4; CDR3aa: CASSEGPQETQYF; CDR3nt: TGTGCCAGCAGTGAAGGACCCCAAGAGACCCAGTACTTC
d_gene: TRBD1; j_gene: TRBJ2-2; abundance: .; v_gene: TRBV19; CDR3aa: CASRRGQGSPPSTGELFF; CDR3nt: TGTGCCAGTAGACGGGGACAGGGGTCTCCACCGTCCACCGGGGAGCTGTTTTTT
d_gene: .; j_gene: TRBJ2-1; abundance: .; v_gene: TRBV10-2; CDR3aa: CASSPRTEYNEQFF; CDR3nt: TGCGCCAGCAGCCCCAGGACGGAGTACAATGAGCAGTTCTTC
d_gene: .; j_gene: TRBJ1-1; abundance: .; v_gene: TRBV6-6; CDR3aa: CASRRDINMNTEAFF; CDR3nt: TGTGCCAGCAGACGGGATATAAACATGAACACTGAAGCTTTCTTT
d_gene: .; j_gene: TRBJ1-1; abundance: .; v_gene: TRBV7-3; CDR3aa: CASSTKGWTEAFF; CDR3nt: TGTGCCAGCAGCACAAAGGGATGGACTGAAGCTTTCTTT
d_gene: .; j_gene: TRBJ2-7; abundance: .; v_gene: TRBV2; CDR3aa: CASSEQGSSYEQYF; CDR3nt: TGTGCCAGCAGTGAACAGGGATCGAGCTACGAGCAGTACTTC
d_gene: .; j_gene: TRBJ2-7; abundance: .; v_gene: TRBV2; CDR3aa: CASSENGAYEQYF; CDR3nt: TGTGCCAGCAGTGAAAACGGGGCATACGAGCAGTACTTC
d_gene: .; j_gene: TRBJ2-7; abundance: .; v_gene: TRBV30; CDR3aa: CAWSGTGREVHEQYF; CDR3nt: TGTGCCTGGAGTGGCACCGGCAGGGAGGTCCACGAGCAGTACTTC
d_gene: .; j_gene: TRBJ2-7; abundance: .; v_gene: TRBV11-2; CDR3aa: CASSLDGGSFYEQYF; CDR3nt: TGTGCCAGCAGCTTAGATGGAGGCTCCTTTTACGAGCAGTACTTC
d_gene: .; j_gene: TRBJ2-5; abundance: .; v_gene: TRBV7-2; CDR3aa: CASSVTISQETQYF; CDR3nt: TGTGCCAGCAGCGTGACGATCTCTCAAGAGACCCAGTACTTC
d_gene: .; j_gene: TRBJ2-5; abundance: .; v_gene: TRBV27; CDR3aa: CASSGRRESETQYF; CDR3nt: TGTGCCAGCAGCGGACGGAGGGAGAGTGAGACCCAGTACTTC
d_gene: .; j_gene: TRBJ2-5; abundance: .; v_gene: TRBV6-5; CDR3aa: CASSPRRQGVETQYF; CDR3nt: TGTGCCAGCAGTCCACGACGTCAGGGTGTCGAGACCCAGTACTTC
d_gene: .; j_gene: TRBJ2-1; abundance: .; v_gene: TRBV5-4; CDR3aa: CASSLENEQFF; CDR3nt: TGTGCCAGCAGCTTGGAAAATGAGCAGTTCTTC
d_gene: TRBD1; j_gene: TRBJ1-5; abundance: .; v_gene: TRBV10-1; CDR3aa: CASREGQGSNQPQHF; CDR3nt: TGCGCCAGCAGGGAGGGACAGGGGAGCAATCAGCCCCAGCATTTT
d_gene: TRBD1; j_gene: TRBJ2-7; abundance: .; v_gene: TRBV20-1; CDR3aa: CSAGDRGEQYF; CDR3nt: TGCAGTGCCGGAGACAGGGGAGAACAGTACTTC
d_gene: .; j_gene: TRBJ2-7; abundance: .; v_gene: TRBV18; CDR3aa: CASSPAENSYEQYF; CDR3nt: TGTGCCAGCTCACCGGCAGAGAATTCCTACGAGCAGTACTTC
d_gene: .; j_gene: TRBJ2-1; abundance: .; v_gene: TRBV6-6; CDR3aa: CASFGRGQNNEQFF; CDR3nt: TGTGCCAGCTTTGGCCGAGGACAGAACAATGAGCAGTTCTTC
d_gene: TRBD1; j_gene: TRBJ2-6; abundance: few; v_gene: TRBV11-2; CDR3aa: CASSLTGAGANVLTF; CDR3nt: TGTGCCAGCAGCTTAACAGGGGCTGGGGCCAACGTCCTGACTTTC
d_gene: TRBD1; j_gene: TRBJ2-1; abundance: .; v_gene: TRBV27; CDR3aa: CASSRDRGAYNEQFF; CDR3nt: TGTGCCAGCAGTAGAGACAGGGGGGCCTACAATGAGCAGTTCTTC
d_gene: .; j_gene: TRBJ1-5; abundance: .; v_gene: TRBV21-1; CDR3aa: CASSKPTGPQHF; CDR3nt: TGTGCCAGCAGCAAACCCACTGGGCCCCAGCATTTT